The 7 T cell receptor beta chains listed next were all sequenced from one sample in a study of beta chain features in type 1 diabetes. As every portion of the isolated RNA was reverse transcribed, the sequencing read expressed TCRB transcripts. Assay: immunoSEQ multiplex PCR; the TCRdb copy retains only in-frame clones and omits some. The table has 160,000 or so clones, 7.5% to 9.5% seen once. Input material: central memory CD4+ T cells from blood. The receptors derive from a young woman in good health.

The CDR3 coding sequence is TGTGCCAGCAGCTTGGGGCTAGCGGGTCGGGATGAGCAGTTCTTC. Amino acid sequence: CASSLGLAGRDEQFF. The V gene is TRBV5-4, the J gene TRBJ2-1; 8 bases fit TRBD2. This CDR3 has 15 amino acids. V lost 0 bases to trimming and J lost 8 bases; unmatched junction nucleotides: 7. Germline V lookup: CDR1 SGHNT, CDR2 YYREEE (reference sequence).

This clone was recorded a few times. V usage is TRBV7-2 and J usage is TRBJ1-2; TRBD1 matches at 7 bases. CDR1 and CDR2 (germline): SGHTA, FQGNSA. The CDR3 has 15 amino acids. The J segment lost 1 base and the V segment lost 3 bases, leaving 5 bases of the junction unmatched. CDR3 sequence (DNA): TGTGCCAGCAGCTTCGCGACAGGGTATAACTATGGCTACACCTTC. It yields the protein CASSFATGYNYGYTF.

This clone was counted only a few times. This chain joins TRBV9 and TRBJ2-5; 10 positions match TRBD2. The CDR3 is made up of 17 amino acids. The V and J ends lost 4 bases and 5 bases, in that order; junction bases with no gene match: 14. Germline CDR1 SGDLS, CDR2 YYNGEE. In DNA form, the CDR3 reads TGTGCCAGCAGCCCCCCTGGTAGGCTAGCGGGAGTGGAGACCCAGTACTTC. Translated, it gives CASSPPGRLAGVETQYF.

This clone has just a few counts. The J gene is TRBJ2-3, the V gene TRBV11-2; TRBD2 agrees at 7 bases. V trimming: 6 bases; J trimming: 2 bases; junction bases outside the gene matches: 5. Germline V CDR1 and CDR2: SGHAT, FQNNGV. The CDR3 covers 14 residues. The CDR3 region is CASRSGVNTDTQYF. In DNA, the CDR3 is TGTGCCAGCAGGAGCGGGGTCAACACAGATACGCAGTATTTT.

In this sample, this clone turned up a few times. V usage is TRBV5-1 and J usage is TRBJ2-1; 9 nucleotides agree with TRBD2. In germline, CDR1 is SGHRS, CDR2 YFSETQ. V lost 4 bases to trimming and J lost 1 base; unmatched junction nucleotides: 3. The CDR3 loop spans 15 amino acids. For the CDR3, the DNA is TGCGCCAGCAGCGTAGCGGGAGAGTCCTACAATGAGCAGTTCTTC. Its protein product is CASSVAGESYNEQFF. The full variable domain, in which reference TRBV5-1 and TRBJ2-1 provide the parts outside the CDR3, is KAGVTQTPRYLIKTRGQQVTLSCSPISGHRSVSWYQQTPGQGLQFLFEYFSETQRNKGNFPGRFSGRQFSNSRSEMNVSTLELGDSALYLCASSVAGESYNEQFFGPGTRLTVL.

This clone was found a few times. This CDR3 is CASSRQGAMDGYTF. For the CDR3, the DNA is TGTGCCAGCAGTCGACAGGGGGCTATGGATGGCTACACCTTC. The chain has TRBV9 and TRBJ1-2, with 10 bases identical to TRBD1. This CDR3 is built from 14 residues. V was clipped by 5 bases and J by 6 bases; unmatched bases: 7. The germline V gene has CDR1 SGDLS and CDR2 YYNGEE.

V gene TRBV9 combines with J gene TRBJ2-5, with D perhaps matching TRBD1 (5 bases). Germline loops: CDR1 SGDLS, CDR2 YYNGEE. The CDR3 runs to 13 residues. V was cut by 4 bases and J by 2 bases, with 9 bases left in between. The CDR3 here is CASSYRSQETQYF. The DNA of the CDR3 is TGTGCCAGCAGCTACAGGTCGCAAGAGACCCAGTACTTC.